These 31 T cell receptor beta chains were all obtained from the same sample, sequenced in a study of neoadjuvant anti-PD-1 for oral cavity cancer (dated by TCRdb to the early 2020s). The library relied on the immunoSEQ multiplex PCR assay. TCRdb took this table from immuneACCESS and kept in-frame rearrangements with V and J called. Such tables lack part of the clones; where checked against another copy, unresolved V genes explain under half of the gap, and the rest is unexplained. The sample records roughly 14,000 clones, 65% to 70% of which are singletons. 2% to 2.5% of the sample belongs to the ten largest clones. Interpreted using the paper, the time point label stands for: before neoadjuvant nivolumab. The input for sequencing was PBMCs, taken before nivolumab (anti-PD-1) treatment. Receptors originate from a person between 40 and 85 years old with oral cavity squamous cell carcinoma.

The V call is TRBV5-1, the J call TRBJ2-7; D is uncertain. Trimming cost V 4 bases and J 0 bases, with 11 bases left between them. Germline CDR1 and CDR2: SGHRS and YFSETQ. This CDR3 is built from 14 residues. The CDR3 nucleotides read TGCGCCAGCAGCCCGGGTCCCAGCTCCTACGAGCAGTACTTC. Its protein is CASSPGPSSYEQYF.

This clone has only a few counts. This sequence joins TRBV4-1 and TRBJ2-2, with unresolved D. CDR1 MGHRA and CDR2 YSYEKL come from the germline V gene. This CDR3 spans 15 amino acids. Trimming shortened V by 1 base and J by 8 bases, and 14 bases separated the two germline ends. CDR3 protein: CASSQGALLPGELFF. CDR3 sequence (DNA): TGCGCCAGCAGCCAAGGGGCGCTTCTTCCGGGGGAGCTGTTTTTT.

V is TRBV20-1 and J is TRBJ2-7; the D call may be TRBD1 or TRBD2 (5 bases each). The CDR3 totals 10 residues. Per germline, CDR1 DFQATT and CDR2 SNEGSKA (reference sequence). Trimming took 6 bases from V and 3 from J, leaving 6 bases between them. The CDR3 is CSAGDYEQYF. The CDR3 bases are TGCAGTGCGGGGGACTACGAGCAGTACTTC.

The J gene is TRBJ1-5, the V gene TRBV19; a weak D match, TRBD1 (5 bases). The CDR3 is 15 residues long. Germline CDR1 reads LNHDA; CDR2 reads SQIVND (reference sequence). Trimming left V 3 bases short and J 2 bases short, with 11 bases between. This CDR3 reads CASSMGGTGNQPQHF. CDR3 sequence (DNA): TGTGCCAGTAGTATGGGGGGAACTGGCAATCAGCCCCAGCATTTT.

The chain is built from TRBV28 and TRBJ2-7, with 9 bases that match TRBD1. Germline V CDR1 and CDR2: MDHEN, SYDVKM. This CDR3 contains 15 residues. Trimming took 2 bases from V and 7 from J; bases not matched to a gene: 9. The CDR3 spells CASSLEGTGSGEQYF. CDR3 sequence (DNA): TGTGCCAGCAGTTTAGAGGGGACAGGGTCGGGTGAGCAGTACTTC.

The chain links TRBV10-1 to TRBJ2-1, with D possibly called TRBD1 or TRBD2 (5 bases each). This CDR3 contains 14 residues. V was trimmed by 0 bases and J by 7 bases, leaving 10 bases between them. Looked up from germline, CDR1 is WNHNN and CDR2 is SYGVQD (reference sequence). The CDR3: CASSESGRKNEQFF. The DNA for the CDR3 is TGCGCCAGCAGTGAGTCGGGACGGAAAAATGAGCAGTTCTTC.

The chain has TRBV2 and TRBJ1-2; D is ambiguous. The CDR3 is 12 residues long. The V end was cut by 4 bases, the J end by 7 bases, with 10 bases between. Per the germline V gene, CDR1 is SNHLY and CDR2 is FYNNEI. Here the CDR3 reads CASSGPSLGYTF. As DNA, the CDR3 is TGTGCCAGCAGTGGCCCATCACTTGGCTACACCTTC.

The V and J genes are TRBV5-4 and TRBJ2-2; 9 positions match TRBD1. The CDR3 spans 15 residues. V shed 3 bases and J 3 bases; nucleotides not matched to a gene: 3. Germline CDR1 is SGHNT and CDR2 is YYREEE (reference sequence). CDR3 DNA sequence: TGTGCCAGCAGCTCCGGGGACAGGGACACCGGGGAGCTGTTTTTT. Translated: CASSSGDRDTGELFF.

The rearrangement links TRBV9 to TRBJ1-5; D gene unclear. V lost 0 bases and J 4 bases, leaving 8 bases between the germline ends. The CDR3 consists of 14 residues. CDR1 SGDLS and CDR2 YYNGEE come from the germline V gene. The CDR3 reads CASSVDPDNQPQHF. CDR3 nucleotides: TGTGCCAGCAGCGTAGATCCAGATAATCAGCCCCAGCATTTT.

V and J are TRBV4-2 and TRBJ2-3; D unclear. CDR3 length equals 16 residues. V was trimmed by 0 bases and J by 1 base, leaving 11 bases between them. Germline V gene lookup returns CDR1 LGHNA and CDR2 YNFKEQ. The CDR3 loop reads CASSQESPPRTDTQYF. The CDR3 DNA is TGTGCCAGCAGCCAAGAAAGTCCGCCGCGCACAGATACGCAGTATTTT.

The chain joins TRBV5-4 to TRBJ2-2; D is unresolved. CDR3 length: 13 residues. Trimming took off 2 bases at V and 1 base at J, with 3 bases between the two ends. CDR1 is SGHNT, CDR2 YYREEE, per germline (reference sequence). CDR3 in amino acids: CASSFQNTGELFF. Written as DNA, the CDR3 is TGTGCCAGCAGCTTTCAGAACACCGGGGAGCTGTTTTTT. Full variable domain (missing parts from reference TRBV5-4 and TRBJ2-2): ETGVTQSPTHLIKTRGQQVTLRCSSQSGHNTVSWYQQALGQGPQFIFQYYREEENGRGNFPPRFSGLQFPNYSSELNVNALELDDSALYLCASSFQNTGELFFGEGSRLTVL.

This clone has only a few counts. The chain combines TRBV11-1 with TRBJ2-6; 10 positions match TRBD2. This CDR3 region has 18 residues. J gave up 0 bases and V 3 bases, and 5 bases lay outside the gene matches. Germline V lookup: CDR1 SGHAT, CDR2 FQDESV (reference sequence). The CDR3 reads CASSFGLADRSGANVLTF. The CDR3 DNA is TGTGCCAGCAGCTTCGGACTAGCGGACCGCTCTGGGGCCAACGTCCTGACTTTC.

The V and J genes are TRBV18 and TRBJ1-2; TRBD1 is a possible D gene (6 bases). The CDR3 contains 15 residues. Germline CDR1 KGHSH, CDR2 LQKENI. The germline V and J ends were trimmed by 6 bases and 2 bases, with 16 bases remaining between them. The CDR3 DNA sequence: TGTGCCAGCTCCCGGGACACCGCCCCAAACTATGGCTACACCTTC. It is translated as CASSRDTAPNYGYTF.

The CDR3 nucleotides are TGTGCCAGCAGTGAGGGTTGGACGGTAGCCAAAAACATTCAGTACTTC. Translating gives CASSEGWTVAKNIQYF. The chain carries TRBV6-1 and TRBJ2-4; D not certain. With 3 bases removed from V and 0 bases from J, the gap between germline ends came to 12 bases. The germline V gene encodes CDR1 MNHNS and CDR2 SASEGT. The CDR3 sequence is 16 residues long.

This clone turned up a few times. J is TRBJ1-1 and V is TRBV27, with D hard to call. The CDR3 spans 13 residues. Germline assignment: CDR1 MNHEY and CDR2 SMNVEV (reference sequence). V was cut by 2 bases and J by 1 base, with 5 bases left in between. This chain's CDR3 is CASSLGGNTEAFF. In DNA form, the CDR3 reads TGTGCCAGCAGTTTAGGAGGGAACACTGAAGCTTTCTTT.

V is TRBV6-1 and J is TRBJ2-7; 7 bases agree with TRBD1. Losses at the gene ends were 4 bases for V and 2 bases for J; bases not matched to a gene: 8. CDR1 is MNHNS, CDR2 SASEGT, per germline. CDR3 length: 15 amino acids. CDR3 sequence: CASSVTGQPPYEQYF. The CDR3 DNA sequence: TGTGCCAGCAGTGTGACAGGGCAACCCCCCTACGAGCAGTACTTC.

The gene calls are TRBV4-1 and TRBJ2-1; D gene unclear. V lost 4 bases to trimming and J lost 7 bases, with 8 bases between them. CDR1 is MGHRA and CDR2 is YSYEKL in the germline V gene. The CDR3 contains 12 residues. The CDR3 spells CASSLLGNEQFF. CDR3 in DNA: TGCGCCAGCAGCCTACTGGGGAATGAGCAGTTCTTC.

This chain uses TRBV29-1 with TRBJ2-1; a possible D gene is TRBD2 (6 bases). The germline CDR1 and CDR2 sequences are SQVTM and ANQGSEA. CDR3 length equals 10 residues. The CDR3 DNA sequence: TGCAGTGTGGCGGGGAATGAGCAGTTCTTC. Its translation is CSVAGNEQFF.

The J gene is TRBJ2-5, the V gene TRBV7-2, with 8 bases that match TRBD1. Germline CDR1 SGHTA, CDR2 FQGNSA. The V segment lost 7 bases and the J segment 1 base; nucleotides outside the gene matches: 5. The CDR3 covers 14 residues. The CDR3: CASTSGQGQETQYF. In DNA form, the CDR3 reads TGTGCCAGCACCTCCGGACAGGGCCAAGAGACCCAGTACTTC.

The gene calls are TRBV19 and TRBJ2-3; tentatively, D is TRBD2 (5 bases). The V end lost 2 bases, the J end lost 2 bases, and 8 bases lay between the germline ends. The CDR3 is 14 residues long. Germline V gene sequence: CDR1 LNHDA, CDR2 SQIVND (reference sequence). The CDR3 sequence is CASSIQRSTDTQYF. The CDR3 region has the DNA TGTGCCAGTAGTATACAGCGGTCCACAGATACGCAGTATTTT.

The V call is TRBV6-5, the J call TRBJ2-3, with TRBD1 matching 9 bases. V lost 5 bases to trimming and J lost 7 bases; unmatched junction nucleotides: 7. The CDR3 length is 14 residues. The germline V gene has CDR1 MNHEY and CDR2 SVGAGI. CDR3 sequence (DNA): TGTGCCAGCAGTGAACCGGGACAGGGACATACGCAGTATTTT. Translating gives CASSEPGQGHTQYF.

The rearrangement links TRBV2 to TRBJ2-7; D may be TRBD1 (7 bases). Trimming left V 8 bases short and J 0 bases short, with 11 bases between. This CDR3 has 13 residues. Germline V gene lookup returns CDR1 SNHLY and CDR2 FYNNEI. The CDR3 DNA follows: TGTGCCAGCGGGAGGACAGGCTCCTACGAGCAGTACTTC. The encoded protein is CASGRTGSYEQYF. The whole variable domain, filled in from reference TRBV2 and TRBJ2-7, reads EPEVTQTPSHQVTQMGQEVILRCVPISNHLYFYWYRQILGQKVEFLVSFYNNEISEKSEIFDDQFSVERPDGSNFTLKIRSTKLEDSAMYFCASGRTGSYEQYFGPGTRLTVT.

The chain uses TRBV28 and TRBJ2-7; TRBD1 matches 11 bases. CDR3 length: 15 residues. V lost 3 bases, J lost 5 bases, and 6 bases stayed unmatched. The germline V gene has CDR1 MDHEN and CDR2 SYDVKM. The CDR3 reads CASSFGQGAMNEQYF. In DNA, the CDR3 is TGTGCCAGCAGTTTCGGACAGGGGGCGATGAACGAGCAGTACTTC. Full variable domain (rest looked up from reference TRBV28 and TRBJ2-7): DVKVTQSSRYLVKRTGEKVFLECVQDMDHENMFWYRQDPGLGLRLIYFSYDVKMKEKGDIPEGYSVSREKKERFSLILESASTNQTSMYLCASSFGQGAMNEQYFGPGTRLTVT.

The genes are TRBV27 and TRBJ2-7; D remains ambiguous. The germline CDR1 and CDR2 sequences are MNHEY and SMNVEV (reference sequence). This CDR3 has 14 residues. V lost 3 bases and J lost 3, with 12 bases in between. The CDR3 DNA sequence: TGTGCCAGCAGTTTTCGAGGAACTATCTACGAGCAGTACTTC. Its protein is CASSFRGTIYEQYF.

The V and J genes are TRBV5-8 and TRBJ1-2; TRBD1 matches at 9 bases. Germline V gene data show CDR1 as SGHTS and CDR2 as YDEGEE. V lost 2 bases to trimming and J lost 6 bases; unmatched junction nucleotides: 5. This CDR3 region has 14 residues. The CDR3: CASSFQDRGDGYTF. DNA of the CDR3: TGTGCCAGCAGCTTCCAGGACAGGGGAGATGGCTACACCTTC.

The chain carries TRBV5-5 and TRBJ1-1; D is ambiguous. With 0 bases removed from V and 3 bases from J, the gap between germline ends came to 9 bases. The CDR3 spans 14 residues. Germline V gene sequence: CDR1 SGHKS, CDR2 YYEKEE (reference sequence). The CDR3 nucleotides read TGTGCCAGCAGCTTGGAAGTACTCTACACTGAAGCTTTCTTT. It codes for CASSLEVLYTEAFF.

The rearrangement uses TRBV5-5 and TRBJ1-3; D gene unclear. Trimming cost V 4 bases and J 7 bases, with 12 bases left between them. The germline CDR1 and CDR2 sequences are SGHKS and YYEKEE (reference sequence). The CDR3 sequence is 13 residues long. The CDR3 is CASSKVLGNTIYF. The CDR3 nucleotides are TGTGCCAGCAGCAAGGTCCTAGGGAACACCATATATTTT.

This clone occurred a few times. The CDR3 coding sequence is TGTGCCAGCGGACACGCTTGGGATTCACCCCTCCACTTT. Translating gives CASGHAWDSPLHF. V is TRBV27 and J is TRBJ1-6; TRBD1 is a possible D gene (5 bases). CDR3 length: 13 residues. V dropped 8 bases and J dropped 8 bases, with 13 bases sitting between them. Germline CDR1 and CDR2: MNHEY and SMNVEV (reference sequence).

The CDR3 region is CSVGTGGNQPQHF. In DNA, the CDR3 is TGCAGCGTTGGTACTGGGGGCAATCAGCCCCAGCATTTT. The chain employs TRBV29-1 and TRBJ1-5; D is unclear. The germline V gene has CDR1 SQVTM and CDR2 ANQGSEA. The CDR3 covers 13 residues. The V end was cut by 4 bases, the J end by 2 bases, with 9 bases between.

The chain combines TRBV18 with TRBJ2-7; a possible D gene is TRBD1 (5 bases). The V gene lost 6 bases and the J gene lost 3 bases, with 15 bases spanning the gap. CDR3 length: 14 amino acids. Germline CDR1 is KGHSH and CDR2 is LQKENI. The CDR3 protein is CASSRQTVSYEQYF. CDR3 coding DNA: TGTGCCAGCTCTCGACAGACGGTGAGCTACGAGCAGTACTTC.

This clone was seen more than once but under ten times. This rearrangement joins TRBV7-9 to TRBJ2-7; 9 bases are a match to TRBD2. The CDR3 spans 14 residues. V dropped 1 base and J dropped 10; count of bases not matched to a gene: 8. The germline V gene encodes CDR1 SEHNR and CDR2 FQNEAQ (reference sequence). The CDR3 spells CASSLGLAEVEQYF. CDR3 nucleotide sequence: TGTGCCAGCAGCTTAGGACTAGCGGAAGTGGAACAGTACTTC.